The clone carrying this TCR beta chain was found a few times. The antigen is unknown. Germline V gene data show CDR1 as MDHEN and CDR2 as SYDVKM. The V and J ends lost 6 bases and 6 bases, in that order; junction bases with no gene match: 5. The CDR3 has 14 amino acids. This specimen belongs to a study of cytomegalovirus exposure and HLA in healthy donors. Primers for the PCR totalled 60 Vbeta and 13 Jbeta. Measured with immunoSEQ multiplex PCR; TCRdb has only the in-frame clones, and not every one. The sample records 80,000 to 100,000 clones, roughly 64% being singletons. Findings of the study overall: TCR beta chains numbering more than 150 were designated cytomegalovirus-associated. The likely explanation for a cluster of highly shared sequence variants was sequencing artifact.

V and J are TRBV28 and TRBJ1-5; 10 nucleotides line up with TRBD1. Sequencing input: PBMCs. The receptor comes from a woman aged 40 to 50 in good health and CMV-seropositive. The CDR3 nucleotides are TGTGCCAGCAGACGGACAGGGGGAGGTCAGCCCCAGCATTTT. Protein sequence: CASRRTGGGQPQHF.